The rows below give T cell receptor beta chains drawn from one sample of a study of shared clonotypes between healthy human individuals. Repertoires were generated with immunoSEQ multiplex PCR, while TCRdb's copy carries only in-frame clones and drops some. The table includes a few million clones, around 90% detected once. Sequencing input: naive CD4+ T cells sorted from blood. The receptor source for this set is a man between 18 and 29 years old in good health. Both conserved end residues are part of each CDR3. Fields, in order: J gene, D gene, V gene, CDR3 protein, CDR3 DNA. A D gene is named only where the DNA matches it firmly.

J gene: TRBJ2-7; D gene: TRBD1; V gene: TRBV6-6; CDR3 protein: CASSYPGTDYSYEQYF; CDR3 DNA: TGTGCCAGCAGTTACCCAGGGACAGACTACTCCTACGAGCAGTACTTC
J gene: TRBJ2-5; D gene: TRBD2; V gene: TRBV30; CDR3 protein: CAWSVLPGGKETQYF; CDR3 DNA: TGTGCCTGGAGTGTACTCCCCGGGGGGAAAGAGACCCAGTACTTC
J gene: TRBJ2-7; D gene: .; V gene: TRBV18; CDR3 protein: CASSPTADSYEQYF; CDR3 DNA: TGTGCCAGCTCACCAACCGCGGACTCCTACGAGCAGTACTTC
J gene: TRBJ2-1; D gene: .; V gene: TRBV20-1; CDR3 protein: CSARQDNEQFF; CDR3 DNA: TGCAGTGCAAGACAGGACAATGAGCAGTTCTTC
J gene: TRBJ2-5; D gene: .; V gene: TRBV14; CDR3 protein: CASSQGRGRETQYF; CDR3 DNA: TGTGCCAGCAGCCAAGGTCGGGGTCGAGAGACCCAGTACTTC
J gene: TRBJ2-2; D gene: .; V gene: TRBV5-1; CDR3 protein: CASSLAGPGELFF; CDR3 DNA: TGCGCCAGCAGCTTGGCTGGGCCCGGGGAGCTGTTTTTT
J gene: TRBJ2-7; D gene: TRBD1; V gene: TRBV28; CDR3 protein: CASSLWGDRDYEQYF; CDR3 DNA: TGTGCCAGCAGCCTTTGGGGGGACAGGGACTACGAGCAGTACTTC
J gene: TRBJ2-3; D gene: .; V gene: TRBV11-2; CDR3 protein: CASSLISLSTDTQYF; CDR3 DNA: TGTGCCAGCAGCTTAATCTCACTCAGCACAGATACGCAGTATTTT
J gene: TRBJ1-2; D gene: .; V gene: TRBV7-8; CDR3 protein: CASSLGGNGYTF; CDR3 DNA: TGTGCCAGCAGCTTAGGAGGGAACGGCTACACCTTC
J gene: TRBJ1-1; D gene: TRBD1; V gene: TRBV6-1; CDR3 protein: CASSGAGGRNTEAFF; CDR3 DNA: TGTGCCAGCAGTGGGGCAGGGGGCCGGAACACTGAAGCTTTCTTT
J gene: TRBJ1-6; D gene: .; V gene: TRBV30; CDR3 protein: CAWDTSGTSPLHF; CDR3 DNA: TGTGCCTGGGACACCTCGGGTACTTCACCCCTCCACTTT
J gene: TRBJ2-1; D gene: TRBD1; V gene: TRBV2; CDR3 protein: CASLFIGQADEQFF; CDR3 DNA: TGTGCCAGCCTATTTATCGGACAGGCCGATGAGCAGTTCTTC
J gene: TRBJ1-6; D gene: TRBD1; V gene: TRBV7-2; CDR3 protein: CASSSAGTGYNSPLHF; CDR3 DNA: TGTGCCAGCAGCTCGGCCGGGACAGGCTATAATTCACCCCTCCACTTT
J gene: TRBJ2-5; D gene: .; V gene: TRBV5-1; CDR3 protein: CASSLAEGWETQYF; CDR3 DNA: TGCGCCAGCAGCTTGGCCGAGGGGTGGGAGACCCAGTACTTC
J gene: TRBJ1-3; D gene: TRBD1; V gene: TRBV2; CDR3 protein: CASSVLRGRGNTIYF; CDR3 DNA: TGTGCCAGCAGTGTGCTCAGGGGGAGAGGAAACACCATATATTTT
J gene: TRBJ2-1; D gene: TRBD2; V gene: TRBV5-8; CDR3 protein: CASSPGTSGRLNEQFF; CDR3 DNA: TGTGCCAGCAGCCCGGGGACTAGCGGGAGGTTAAATGAGCAGTTCTTC
J gene: TRBJ2-7; D gene: .; V gene: TRBV6-1; CDR3 protein: CASAARLLYEQYF; CDR3 DNA: TGTGCCAGCGCTGCCAGGCTATTGTACGAGCAGTACTTC
J gene: TRBJ2-5; D gene: TRBD2; V gene: TRBV4-3; CDR3 protein: CASSRAGEVETQYF; CDR3 DNA: TGCGCCAGCAGCCGAGCGGGAGAGGTCGAGACCCAGTACTTC